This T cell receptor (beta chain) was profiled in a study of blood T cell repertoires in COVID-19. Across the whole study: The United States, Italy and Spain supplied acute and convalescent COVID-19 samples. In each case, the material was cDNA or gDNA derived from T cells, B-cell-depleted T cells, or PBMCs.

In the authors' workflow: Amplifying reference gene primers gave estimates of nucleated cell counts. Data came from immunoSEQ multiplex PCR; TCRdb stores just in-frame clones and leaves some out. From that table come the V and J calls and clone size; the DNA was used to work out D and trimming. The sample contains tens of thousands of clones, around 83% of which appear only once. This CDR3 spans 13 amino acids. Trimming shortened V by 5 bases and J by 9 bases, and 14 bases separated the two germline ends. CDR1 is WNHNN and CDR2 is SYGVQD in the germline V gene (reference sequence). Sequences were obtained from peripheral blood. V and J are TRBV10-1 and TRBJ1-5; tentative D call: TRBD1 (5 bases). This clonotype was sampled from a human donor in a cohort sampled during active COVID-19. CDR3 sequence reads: CASSPDTLGPQHF. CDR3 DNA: TGCGCCAGCAGTCCGGACACGCTTGGGCCCCAGCATTTT.